Below, one TCR beta chain is given with its context. The antigen remains undetermined. A much bigger clone sits one base away, suggesting this may be a read error. The entry originates in a study of T cells in Graves' hyperthyroidism and ophthalmopathy. CDR3 length: 15 residues. Germline V lookup: CDR1 SNHLY, CDR2 FYNNEI. Study-level points and caveats: Using 13 V-J features, a model discriminated ophthalmopathy from stable hyperthyroidism.

Hyperthyroidism had been newly diagnosed in patients aged 18 to 65, and its duration was under 2 months. The TCR beta CDR3 regions underwent amplification using RNA transcripts as the source. RT-PCR in the first round (using the HTBI primer set) targeted the TCR CDR3. A single record per CDR3 protein comes from TCRdb applying MiXCR to the multiplex PCR reads. Altogether 750,000 to 900,000 distinct CDR3 sequences are present, 38% being singletons, with the ten largest covering 7.5% to 9.5%. Sequencing was carried out using blood. V and J are TRBV2 and TRBJ1-4; no clear D gene. The sequence was collected from a man younger than 35 with Graves' hyperthyroidism. CDR3 loop: CASSLSEATNEELFF. The CDR3 DNA follows: TGTGCCAGCAGCCTATCGGAGGCAACTAATGAAGAACTGTTTTTT.